These 22 T cell receptor beta chains were sequenced from one sample in a study of Ad26.COV2.S vaccination and SARS-CoV-2 variants. Treatment denoted: 15 to 20 received Ad26.COV2.S at low or high dose, single or two shots; about 5 received placebo; per-sample allocation not given. Specimens were obtained on day 63 following the first vaccine or placebo injection. Measured with immunoSEQ multiplex PCR; TCRdb has only the in-frame clones, and not every one. The sample carries 300,000 to 350,000 clones, roughly 84% recorded once. Sequencing was performed on peripheral blood, taken in a trial of Ad26.COV2.S vaccine versus placebo. These receptors came from a person aged 18-65 years who received the Ad26.COV2.S COVID-19 vaccine or a placebo.

The chain couples TRBV29-1 to TRBJ2-4; D unresolved. This CDR3 is built from 14 residues. Trimming cost V 3 bases and J 5 bases, with 14 bases left between them. CDR1 is SQVTM and CDR2 is ANQGSEA in the germline V gene. The CDR3 loop is CSVEWVTSQNIQYF. CDR3 coding DNA: TGCAGCGTTGAGTGGGTTACTTCCCAAAACATTCAGTACTTC.

This clone was seen more than once but under ten times. V and J are TRBV5-1 and TRBJ1-1, with D maybe TRBD1 (6 bases). Per germline, CDR1 SGHRS and CDR2 YFSETQ. The V end was cut by 3 bases, the J end by 4 bases, with 13 bases between. The CDR3 runs to 14 residues. CDR3 in amino acids: CASSSTGLSTEAFF. The CDR3 DNA is TGCGCCAGCAGCTCTACAGGGCTAAGCACTGAAGCTTTCTTT. Drawing the rest from reference TRBV5-1 and TRBJ1-1, the complete variable domain is KAGVTQTPRYLIKTRGQQVTLSCSPISGHRSVSWYQQTPGQGLQFLFEYFSETQRNKGNFPGRFSGRQFSNSRSEMNVSTLELGDSALYLCASSSTGLSTEAFFGQGTRLTVV.

The CDR3 region has the DNA TGCAGTGCTAGTTACAGAGGGACAGGGGCTTTCTTT. It specifies CSASYRGTGAFF. The V gene is TRBV20-1, the J gene TRBJ1-1; TRBD1 matches at 9 bases. This CDR3 comprises 12 residues. V gave up 3 bases and J gave up 11 bases; unmatched junction bases: 7. Germline values: CDR1 DFQATT, CDR2 SNEGSKA (reference sequence).

The chain couples TRBV5-1 to TRBJ2-3, with TRBD1 as a possible D gene (6 bases). V lost 0 bases and J lost 6, with 14 bases in between. CDR3 length: 15 residues. Germline V lookup: CDR1 SGHRS, CDR2 YFSETQ. The CDR3 coding sequence is TGCGCCAGCAGCTTGGCCACACCAGGGGTGGATACGCAGTATTTT. This encodes CASSLATPGVDTQYF.

This chain joins TRBV7-3 and TRBJ2-1; 7 bases fit TRBD1. In germline, CDR1 is SGHTA, CDR2 FQGTGA. The CDR3 totals 15 residues. Losses at the gene ends were 5 bases for V and 7 bases for J; bases not matched to a gene: 11. CDR3 in amino acids: CASSEQGNPRNEQFF. As DNA, the CDR3 is TGTGCCAGCAGCGAACAGGGGAACCCTAGGAATGAGCAGTTCTTC.

The rearrangement uses TRBV7-9 and TRBJ1-4; D unresolved. The germline gives CDR1 SEHNR, CDR2 FQNEAQ (reference sequence). V shed 4 bases and J shed 0 bases, with 12 bases lying between them. The CDR3 runs 16 residues. The CDR3 bases are TGTGCCAGCAGCTCAATTGGGAGGCCAACTAATGAAAAACTGTTTTTT. Protein product: CASSSIGRPTNEKLFF.

This CDR3 reads CASSSGPGRHTEAFF. The CDR3 nucleotides are TGCGCCAGCAGCTCTGGCCCAGGGAGGCACACTGAAGCTTTCTTT. The genes are TRBV5-1 and TRBJ1-1, with D possibly matching TRBD1 (5 bases). Trimming cost V 3 bases and J 3 bases, with 15 bases left between them. The CDR3 is made up of 15 amino acids. CDR1 SGHRS and CDR2 YFSETQ come from the germline V gene.

The gene calls are TRBV18 and TRBJ2-1; D unclear. The CDR3 loop spans 14 amino acids. Trimming removed 2 bases at V and 8 bases at J, with 13 bases between. Per the germline V gene, CDR1 is KGHSH and CDR2 is LQKENI. The CDR3 region is CASSPGVDRDEQFF. The CDR3 DNA follows: TGTGCCAGCTCACCAGGGGTCGATAGGGATGAGCAGTTCTTC. The entire variable domain, with the rest obtained from reference TRBV18 and TRBJ2-1, is as follows: NAGVMQNPRHLVRRRGQEARLRCSPMKGHSHVYWYRQLPEEGLKFMVYLQKENIIDESGMPKERFSAEFPKEGPSILRIQQVVRGDSAAYFCASSPGVDRDEQFFGPGTRLTVL.

This clone was observed a single time. The V gene is TRBV20-1, the J gene TRBJ2-7; tentatively, D is TRBD1 (6 bases). Trimming removed 7 bases from V and 2 bases from J, with 9 bases in between. The germline gives CDR1 DFQATT, CDR2 SNEGSKA (reference sequence). The CDR3 contains 11 residues. In DNA form, the CDR3 reads TGCAGTGGCAGGGGCCCCTACGAGCAGTACTTC. This translates into CSGRGPYEQYF.

V and J are TRBV6-1 and TRBJ1-3; D not certain. This CDR3 region has 14 residues. V was shortened by 1 base and J by 0 bases, with 4 bases between the two germline ends. The germline gives CDR1 MNHNS, CDR2 SASEGT. The CDR3 DNA is TGTGCCAGCAGTGAAGTGCGCTCTGGAAACACCATATATTTT. This sequence encodes CASSEVRSGNTIYF.

The chain carries TRBV5-4 and TRBJ2-3; no clear D. The CDR3 contains 15 residues. V was clipped by 0 bases and J by 2 bases, with 10 bases between them. CDR1 is SGHNT and CDR2 is YYREEE in the germline V gene (reference sequence). Here the CDR3 DNA reads TGTGCCAGCAGCTTGGGTTCACCCCTCACAGATACGCAGTATTTT. Translation: CASSLGSPLTDTQYF.

This clone was seen a single time. The chain recombines TRBV7-9 with TRBJ2-3; D unclear. Deletions cut 3 bases from V and 6 bases from J, with 13 bases between. The CDR3 loop spans 14 amino acids. The V gene's germline CDR1 is SEHNR and CDR2 FQNEAQ (reference sequence). Written as DNA, the CDR3 is TGTGCCAGCAGCTTCAGCGTCCAAGTGGATACGCAGTATTTT. Translation: CASSFSVQVDTQYF.

V usage is TRBV19 and J usage is TRBJ2-1; either TRBD1 or TRBD2 may fit D (5 bases each). Trimming cost V 3 bases and J 3 bases, with 24 bases left between them. The length of the CDR3 is 19 residues. Germline assignment: CDR1 LNHDA and CDR2 SQIVND (reference sequence). CDR3 bases: TGTGCCAGTAGTATGGGGGTGGGATACCCTGAATACTACTACAATGAGCAGTTCTTC. Its translation is CASSMGVGYPEYYYNEQFF.

V is TRBV5-8 and J is TRBJ1-2; 11 bases align to TRBD1. J lost 2 bases, V lost 8 bases, and 5 bases had no gene match. Per germline, CDR1 SGHTS and CDR2 YDEGEE. The CDR3 runs to 14 residues. The CDR3 loop reads CASYRDRGNYGYTF. CDR3 nucleotide sequence: TGTGCCAGTTACCGGGACAGGGGGAACTATGGCTACACCTTC.

This chain joins TRBV4-1 and TRBJ2-5; D is perhaps TRBD1 or TRBD2 (5 bases each). Germline-derived CDR1 and CDR2 are MGHRA and YSYEKL. The CDR3 covers 15 residues. Trimming pared 0 bases from V and 4 bases from J, leaving 12 bases between. CDR3 sequence reads: CASSQEGVARETQYF. In DNA, the CDR3 is TGCGCCAGCAGCCAAGAGGGGGTAGCGAGAGAGACCCAGTACTTC.

The CDR3 sequence: CASSQGGTGQGHGYTF. The CDR3 DNA follows: TGTGCCAGCAGCCAAGGGGGAACGGGACAGGGCCATGGCTACACCTTC. The gene calls are TRBV4-2 and TRBJ1-2; 9 bases map to TRBD1. Germline V CDR1 and CDR2: LGHNA, YNFKEQ. The CDR3 is made up of 16 amino acids. Trimming took 1 base from V and 6 from J; bases not matched to a gene: 9.

The V and J genes are TRBV21-1 and TRBJ1-1; the table's TRBD1 call for D was not verified on the DNA. TRBV21-1 is labeled a pseudogene. The CDR3 has 17 residues. Here the CDR3 reads CASSKALRQGGNTEAFF. CDR3 DNA: TGTGCCAGCAGCAAAGCGTTGAGACAGGGAGGAAACACTGAAGCTTTCTTT.

The V gene is TRBV19, the J gene TRBJ2-2; no clear D. This CDR3 is 16 amino acids long. The germline V and J ends were trimmed by 3 bases and 5 bases, with 16 bases remaining between them. Germline lookup yields CDR1 LNHDA and CDR2 SQIVND (reference sequence). This chain's CDR3 is CASSIFGGVGTGELFF. CDR3 DNA: TGTGCCAGTAGTATCTTCGGTGGAGTGGGAACCGGGGAGCTGTTTTTT.

V is TRBV12-5 and J is TRBJ2-3; no reliable D call. Germline CDR1 reads LGHNT; CDR2 reads FRNRAP. The V end was cut by 4 bases, the J end by 1 base, with 6 bases between. CDR3 size: 13 residues. The CDR3 nucleotides are TGTGCTAGTGGTTCGCCTGGCACAGATACGCAGTATTTT. Its protein is CASGSPGTDTQYF.

The chain links TRBV6-2 or TRBV6-3 to TRBJ2-1; TRBD1 might be the D (5 bases). This CDR3 spans 14 amino acids. Germline loops: CDR1 MNHEY, CDR2 SVGEGT. V dropped 2 bases and J dropped 6 bases, with 11 bases sitting between them. As DNA, the CDR3 is TGTGCCAGCAGTTACCCTCCAGGGCCCAATGAGCAGTTCTTC. Translated, it gives CASSYPPGPNEQFF.

V is TRBV2 and J is TRBJ2-1; no definite D call. V lost 6 bases and J lost 10, with 7 bases in between. Per germline, CDR1 SNHLY and CDR2 FYNNEI. This CDR3 is 10 amino acids long. CDR3 protein: CASRLSEQFF. CDR3 in DNA: TGTGCCAGCAGACTGAGCGAGCAGTTCTTC.

The gene calls are TRBV7-9 and TRBJ1-1; no clear D. V lost 7 bases, J lost 0 bases, and 9 bases lay in between. Germline V gives CDR1 SEHNR, CDR2 FQNEAQ (reference sequence). The length of the CDR3 is 13 residues. In nucleotides, the CDR3 is TGTGCCAGCAATAGGCCTCTGAACACTGAAGCTTTCTTT. Amino acid sequence: CASNRPLNTEAFF.